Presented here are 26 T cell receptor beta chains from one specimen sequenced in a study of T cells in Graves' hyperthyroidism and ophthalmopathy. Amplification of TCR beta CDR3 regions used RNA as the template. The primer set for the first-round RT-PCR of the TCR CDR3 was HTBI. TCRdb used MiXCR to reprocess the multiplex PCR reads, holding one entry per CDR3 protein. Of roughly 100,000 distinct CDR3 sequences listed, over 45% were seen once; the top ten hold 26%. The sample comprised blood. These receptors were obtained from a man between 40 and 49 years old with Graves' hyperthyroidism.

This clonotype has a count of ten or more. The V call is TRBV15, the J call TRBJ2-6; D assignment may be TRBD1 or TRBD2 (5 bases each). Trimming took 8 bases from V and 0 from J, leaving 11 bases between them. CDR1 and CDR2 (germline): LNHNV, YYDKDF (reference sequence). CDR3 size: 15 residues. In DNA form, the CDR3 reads TGTGCCACCGGGGACGGCTACTCTGGGGCCAACGTCCTGACTTTC. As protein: CATGDGYSGANVLTF.

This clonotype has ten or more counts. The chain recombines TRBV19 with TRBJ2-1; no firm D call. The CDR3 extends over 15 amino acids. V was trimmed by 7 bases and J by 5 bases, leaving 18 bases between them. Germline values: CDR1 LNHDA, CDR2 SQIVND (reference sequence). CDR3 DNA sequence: TGTGCCAGTATACCAGTGAAGGGAAGGGACAATGAGCAGTTCTTC. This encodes CASIPVKGRDNEQFF.

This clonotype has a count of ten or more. CDR3 protein: CASSQEYLGLRYEQYF. The DNA for the CDR3 is TGCGCCAGCAGCCAAGAATACCTCGGACTCCGATACGAGCAGTACTTC. V usage is TRBV4-3 and J usage is TRBJ2-7; perhaps TRBD2 as D (5 bases). Germline V gene lookup returns CDR1 LGHNA and CDR2 YSLEER. This CDR3 has 16 amino acids. The V and J ends lost 0 bases and 4 bases respectively, with 16 bases between them.

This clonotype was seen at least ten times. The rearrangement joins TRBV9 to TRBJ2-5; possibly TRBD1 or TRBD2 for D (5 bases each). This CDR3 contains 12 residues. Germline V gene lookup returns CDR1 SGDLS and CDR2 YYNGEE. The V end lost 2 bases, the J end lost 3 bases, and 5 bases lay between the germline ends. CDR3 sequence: CASSVGEETQYF. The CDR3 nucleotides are TGTGCCAGCAGCGTGGGGGAAGAGACCCAGTACTTC.

The DNA of the CDR3 is TGTGCCATCAGTGAGTCGAAAGTTGGCCAGCGAGAGCTGTTTTTT. It translates to CAISESKVGQRELFF. The chain links TRBV10-3 to TRBJ2-2; no clear D. The CDR3 sequence is 15 residues long. Germline V gene data show CDR1 as ENHRY and CDR2 as SYGVKD. The ends were cut back, 0 bases at V and 11 bases at J, with 16 bases in the middle.

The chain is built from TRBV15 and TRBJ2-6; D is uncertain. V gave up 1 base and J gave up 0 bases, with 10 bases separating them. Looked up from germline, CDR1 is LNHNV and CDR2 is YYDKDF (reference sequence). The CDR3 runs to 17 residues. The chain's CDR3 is CATSRARRSSGANVLTF. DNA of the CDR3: TGTGCCACCAGCAGAGCAAGACGGAGCTCTGGGGCCAACGTCCTGACTTTC.

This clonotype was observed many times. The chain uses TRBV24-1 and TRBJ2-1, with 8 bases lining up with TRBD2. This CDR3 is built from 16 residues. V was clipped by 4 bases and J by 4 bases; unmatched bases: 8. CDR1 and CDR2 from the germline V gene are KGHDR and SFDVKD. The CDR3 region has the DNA TGTGCCACCAGTGACGTGGCTAGCGGGTTTTACAATGAGCAGTTCTTC. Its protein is CATSDVASGFYNEQFF.

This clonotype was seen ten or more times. Here the CDR3 reads CASSGGDFYNEQFF. CDR3 sequence (DNA): TGTGCCAGCAGCGGGGGGGATTTCTACAATGAGCAGTTCTTC. The chain carries TRBV11-3 and TRBJ2-1; TRBD2 aligns across 7 bases. There are 14 residues in the CDR3. Germline CDR1 SGHNT, CDR2 YENEEA. V shed 5 bases and J 3 bases; nucleotides not matched to a gene: 4. Drawing the rest from reference TRBV11-3 and TRBJ2-1, the complete variable domain is EAGVVQSPRYKIIEKKQPVAFWCNPISGHNTLYWYLQNLGQGPELLIRYENEEAVDDSQLPKDRFSAERLKGVDSTLKIQPAELGDSAVYLCASSGGDFYNEQFFGPGTRLTVL.

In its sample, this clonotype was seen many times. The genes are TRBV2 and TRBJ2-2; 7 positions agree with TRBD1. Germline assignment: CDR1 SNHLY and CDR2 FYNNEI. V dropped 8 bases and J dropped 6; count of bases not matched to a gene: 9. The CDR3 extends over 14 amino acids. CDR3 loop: CASVTGQPPGELFF. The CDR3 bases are TGTGCCAGCGTCACGGGACAGCCCCCCGGGGAGCTGTTTTTT.

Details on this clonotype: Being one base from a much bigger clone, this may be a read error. The CDR3 DNA is TGTGCCAGCGGTTACGGGGACTCAGAAGAGACCCAGTACTTC. This codes for CASGYGDSEETQYF. The chain uses TRBV7-3 and TRBJ2-5; D might be TRBD2 (6 bases). This CDR3 region has 14 residues. Germline lookup yields CDR1 SGHTA and CDR2 FQGTGA. V lost 8 bases and J 3 bases, leaving 16 bases between the germline ends.

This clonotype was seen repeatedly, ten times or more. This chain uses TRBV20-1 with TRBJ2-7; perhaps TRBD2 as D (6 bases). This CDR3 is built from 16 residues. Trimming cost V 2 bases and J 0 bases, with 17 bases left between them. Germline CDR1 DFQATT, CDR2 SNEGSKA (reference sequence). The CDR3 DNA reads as TGCAGTGCTAGACCCCCCCCCGGGAGTTTCTCCTACGAGCAGTACTTC. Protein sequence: CSARPPPGSFSYEQYF.

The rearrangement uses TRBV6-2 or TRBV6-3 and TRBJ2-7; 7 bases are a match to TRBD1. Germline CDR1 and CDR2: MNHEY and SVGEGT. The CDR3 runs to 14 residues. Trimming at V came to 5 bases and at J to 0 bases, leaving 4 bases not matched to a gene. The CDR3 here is CASSTTGVSYEQYF. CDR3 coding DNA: TGTGCCAGCAGTACCACAGGGGTCTCCTACGAGCAGTACTTC.

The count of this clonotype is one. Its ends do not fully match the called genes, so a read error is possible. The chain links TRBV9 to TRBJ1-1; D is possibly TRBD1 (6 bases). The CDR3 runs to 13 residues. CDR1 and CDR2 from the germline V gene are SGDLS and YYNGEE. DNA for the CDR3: TGTGCCAGCAGCCAAGGGGGAGGCGCTGAAGCTTCCTTT. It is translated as CASSQGGGAEASF. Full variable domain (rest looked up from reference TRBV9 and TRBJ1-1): DSGVTQTPKHLITATGQRVTLRCSPRSGDLSVYWYQQSLDQGLQFLIQYYNGEERAKGNILERFSAQQFPDLHSELNLSSLELGDSALYFCASSQGGGAEASFGQGTRLTVV.

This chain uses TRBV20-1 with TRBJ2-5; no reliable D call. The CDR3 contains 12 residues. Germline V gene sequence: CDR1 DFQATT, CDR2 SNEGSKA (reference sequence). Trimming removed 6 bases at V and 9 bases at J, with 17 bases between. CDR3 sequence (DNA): TGCAGTGCGAGCTCGTACGATCAGCCCCAGTACTTC. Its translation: CSASSYDQPQYF.

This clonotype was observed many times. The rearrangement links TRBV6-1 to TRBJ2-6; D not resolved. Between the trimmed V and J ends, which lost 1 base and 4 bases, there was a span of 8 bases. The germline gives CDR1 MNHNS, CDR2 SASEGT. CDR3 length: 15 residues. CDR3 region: CASSEGGLGANVLTF. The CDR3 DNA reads TGTGCCAGCAGTGAAGGAGGTTTGGGGGCCAACGTCCTGACTTTC.

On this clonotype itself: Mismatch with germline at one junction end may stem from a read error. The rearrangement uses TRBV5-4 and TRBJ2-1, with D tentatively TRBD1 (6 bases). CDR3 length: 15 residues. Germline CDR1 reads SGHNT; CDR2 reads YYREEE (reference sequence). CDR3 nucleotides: TGTGCCAGCAGCCCGTTACCGCAGGGGCGGACTGAGCAGGTCTTC. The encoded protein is CASSPLPQGRTEQVF.

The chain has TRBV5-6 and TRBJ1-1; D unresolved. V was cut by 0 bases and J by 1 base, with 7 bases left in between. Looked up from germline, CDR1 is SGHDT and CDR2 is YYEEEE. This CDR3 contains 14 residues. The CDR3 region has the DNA TGTGCCAGCAGCTTGGCAGCAGAGAACACTGAAGCTTTCTTT. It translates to CASSLAAENTEAFF.

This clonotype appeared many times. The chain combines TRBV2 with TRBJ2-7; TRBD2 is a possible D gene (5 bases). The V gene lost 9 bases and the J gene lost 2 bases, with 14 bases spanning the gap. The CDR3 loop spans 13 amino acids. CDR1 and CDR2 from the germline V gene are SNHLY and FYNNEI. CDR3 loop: CARSKGVTYEQYF. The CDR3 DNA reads TGTGCCAGGTCTAAGGGAGTGACCTACGAGCAGTACTTC.

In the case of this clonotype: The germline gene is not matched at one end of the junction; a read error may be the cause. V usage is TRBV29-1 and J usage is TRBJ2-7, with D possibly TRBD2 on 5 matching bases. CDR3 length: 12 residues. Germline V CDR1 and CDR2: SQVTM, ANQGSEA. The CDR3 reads CGVDTEDYEQYF. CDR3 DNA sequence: TGCGGCGTTGATACAGAAGACTACGAACAGTACTTC.

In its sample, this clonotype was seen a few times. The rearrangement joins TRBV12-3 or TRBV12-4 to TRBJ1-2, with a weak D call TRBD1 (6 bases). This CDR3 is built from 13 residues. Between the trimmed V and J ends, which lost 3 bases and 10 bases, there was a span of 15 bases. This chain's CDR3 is CASSLPPGQFYTF. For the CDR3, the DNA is TGTGCCAGCAGTTTGCCCCCCGGACAGTTCTACACCTTC.

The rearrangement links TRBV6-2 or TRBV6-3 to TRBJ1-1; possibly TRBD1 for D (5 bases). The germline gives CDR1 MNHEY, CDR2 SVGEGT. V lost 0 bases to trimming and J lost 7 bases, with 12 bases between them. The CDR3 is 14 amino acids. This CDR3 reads CASSYSGGFSEAFF. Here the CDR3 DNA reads TGTGCCAGCAGTTACTCGGGGGGATTCAGTGAAGCTTTCTTT.

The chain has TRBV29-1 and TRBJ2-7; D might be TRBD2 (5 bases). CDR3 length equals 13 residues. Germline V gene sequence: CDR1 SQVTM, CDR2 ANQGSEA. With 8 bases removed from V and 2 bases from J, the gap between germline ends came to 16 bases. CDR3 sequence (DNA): TGCAGCCGATACTCCGGGATAACCTACGAGCAGTACTTC. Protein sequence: CSRYSGITYEQYF.

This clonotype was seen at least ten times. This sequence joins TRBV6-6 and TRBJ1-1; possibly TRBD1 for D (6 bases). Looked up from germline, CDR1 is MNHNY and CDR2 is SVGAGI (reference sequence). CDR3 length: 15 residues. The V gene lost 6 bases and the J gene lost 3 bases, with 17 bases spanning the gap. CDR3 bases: TGTGCCAGCAGGGGATGGGCAGGGGAAGACACTGAAGCTTTCTTT. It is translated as CASRGWAGEDTEAFF.

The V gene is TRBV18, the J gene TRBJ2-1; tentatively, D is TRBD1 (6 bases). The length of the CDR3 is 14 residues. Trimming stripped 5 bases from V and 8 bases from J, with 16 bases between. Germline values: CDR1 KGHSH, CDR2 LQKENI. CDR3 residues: CASSEDRGFDEQFF. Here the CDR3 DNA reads TGTGCCAGCTCAGAAGATAGGGGGTTCGATGAGCAGTTCTTC.

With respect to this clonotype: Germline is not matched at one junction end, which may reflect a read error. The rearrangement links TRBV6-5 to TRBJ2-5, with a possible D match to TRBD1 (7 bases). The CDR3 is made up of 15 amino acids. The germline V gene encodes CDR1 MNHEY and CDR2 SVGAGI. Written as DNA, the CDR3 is TGTGCCAGCAGTTACTTTGGCAGGGGGGAAGAGACCCAGCACTTC. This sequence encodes CASSYFGRGEETQHF.

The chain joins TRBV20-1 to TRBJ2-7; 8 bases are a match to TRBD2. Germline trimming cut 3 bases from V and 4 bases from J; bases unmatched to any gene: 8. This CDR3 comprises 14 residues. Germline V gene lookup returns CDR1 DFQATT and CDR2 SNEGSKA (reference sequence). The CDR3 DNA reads TGCAGTGCTAGGGGGGTTAGCGGGGATTACGAGCAGTACTTC. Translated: CSARGVSGDYEQYF.